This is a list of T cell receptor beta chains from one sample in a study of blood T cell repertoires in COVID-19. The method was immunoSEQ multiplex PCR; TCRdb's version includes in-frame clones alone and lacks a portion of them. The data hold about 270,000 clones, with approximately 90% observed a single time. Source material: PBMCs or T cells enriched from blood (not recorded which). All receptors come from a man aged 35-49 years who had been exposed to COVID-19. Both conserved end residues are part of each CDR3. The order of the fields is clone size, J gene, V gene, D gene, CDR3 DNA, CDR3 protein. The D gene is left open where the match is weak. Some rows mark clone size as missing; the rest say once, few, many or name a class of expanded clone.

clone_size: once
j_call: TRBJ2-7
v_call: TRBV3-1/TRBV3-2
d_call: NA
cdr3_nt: TGTGCCAGCAGCCAAGCCAGCTCCTACGAGCAGTACTTC
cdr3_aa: CASSQASSYEQYF

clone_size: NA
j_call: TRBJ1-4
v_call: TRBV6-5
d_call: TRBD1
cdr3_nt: TGTGCCAGCAAGGGGGCGGCTAATGAAAAACTGTTTTTT
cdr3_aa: CASKGAANEKLFF

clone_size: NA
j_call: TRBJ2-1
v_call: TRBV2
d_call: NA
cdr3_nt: TGTGCCAGCAGTGACGGGTTCGAGGGAGTGGATGAGCAGTTCTTC
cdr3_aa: CASSDGFEGVDEQFF

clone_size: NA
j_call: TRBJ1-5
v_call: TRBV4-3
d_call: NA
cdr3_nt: TGCGCCAGCAGCCAAGATTTCCAGGGCAATCAGCCCCAGCATTTT
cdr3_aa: CASSQDFQGNQPQHF

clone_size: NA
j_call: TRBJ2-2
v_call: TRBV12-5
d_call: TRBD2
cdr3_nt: TGTGCTAGTGGTTTGGTACTAGTAGCGGGAGGGCCCGGGGAGCTGTTTTTT
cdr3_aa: CASGLVLVAGGPGELFF

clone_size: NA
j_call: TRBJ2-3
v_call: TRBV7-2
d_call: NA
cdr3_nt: TGTGCCAAGGGGGGGAGCGCAGATACGCAGTATTTT
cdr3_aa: CAKGGSADTQYF

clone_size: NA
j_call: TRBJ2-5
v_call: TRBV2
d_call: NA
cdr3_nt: TGTGCCAGCAGCACTGAAGACACCCTCGGAGAGACCCAGTACTTC
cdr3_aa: CASSTEDTLGETQYF

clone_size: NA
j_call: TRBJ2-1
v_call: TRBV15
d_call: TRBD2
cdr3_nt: TGTGCCACCAGCAGAGATCCCGGGAGGGGGTACAATGAGCAGTTCTTC
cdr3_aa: CATSRDPGRGYNEQFF

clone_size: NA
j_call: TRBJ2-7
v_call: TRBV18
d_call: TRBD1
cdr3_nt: TGTGCCAGCTCACCGACAGGGCGCCCAGTTTACGAGCAGTACTTC
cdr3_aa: CASSPTGRPVYEQYF

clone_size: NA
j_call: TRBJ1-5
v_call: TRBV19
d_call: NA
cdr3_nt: TGTGCCAGTAGTAATGACAGGCTTGGGCAGCCCCAGCATTTT
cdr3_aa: CASSNDRLGQPQHF

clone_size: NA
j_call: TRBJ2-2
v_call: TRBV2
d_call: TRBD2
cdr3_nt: TGTGCCAGCACTGATGGGACTAGCGGAGGGCAAGGAGGCGGGGAGCTGTTTTTT
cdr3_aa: CASTDGTSGGQGGGELFF

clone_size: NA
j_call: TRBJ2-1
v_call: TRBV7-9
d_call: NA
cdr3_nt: TGTGCCAGCAGCTCGCCTCCTAGCCACTCCTACAATGAGCAGTTCTTC
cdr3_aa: CASSSPPSHSYNEQFF

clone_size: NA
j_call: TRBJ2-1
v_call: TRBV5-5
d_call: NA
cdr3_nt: TGTGCCAGCAGCTTTCCCCGCTCCTACAATGAGCAGTTCTTC
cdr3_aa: CASSFPRSYNEQFF

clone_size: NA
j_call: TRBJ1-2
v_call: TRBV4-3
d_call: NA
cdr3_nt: TGCGCCAGCAGCCAAGATTTAAGGAATCTTCAGGGTGGCTACACCTTC
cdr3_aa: CASSQDLRNLQGGYTF

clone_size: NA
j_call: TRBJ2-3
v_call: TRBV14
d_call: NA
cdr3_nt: TGTGCCAGCAGCCAAGTGGAAGCGGGTTCGGGGGCGCAGTATTTT
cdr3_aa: CASSQVEAGSGAQYF

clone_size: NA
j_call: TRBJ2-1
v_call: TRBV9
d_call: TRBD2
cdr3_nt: TGTGCCAGCAGCGTAGGGCCTAGCGGCGCCTACAATGAGCAGTTCTTC
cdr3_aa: CASSVGPSGAYNEQFF

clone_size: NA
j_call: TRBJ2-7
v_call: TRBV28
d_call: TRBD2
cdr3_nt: TGTGCCAGCAGTTGGGGCGGGAGTAGCTCCTCCGAGCAGTACTTC
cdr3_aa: CASSWGGSSSSEQYF

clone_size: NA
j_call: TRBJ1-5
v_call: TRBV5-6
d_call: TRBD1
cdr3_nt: TGTGCCAGCAGCTTTACTTTCGGGACAGATAGCAATCAGCCCCAGCATTTT
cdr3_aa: CASSFTFGTDSNQPQHF

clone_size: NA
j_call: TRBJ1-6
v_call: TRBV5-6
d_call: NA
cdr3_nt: TGTGCCAGCAGCTTTGGGAGGGGGAGGAAGGATTCACCCCTCCACTTT
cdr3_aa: CASSFGRGRKDSPLHF

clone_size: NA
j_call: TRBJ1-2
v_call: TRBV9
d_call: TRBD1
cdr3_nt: TGTGCCAGCAGCGTTTCAGACAGGGAGAAATCTAACTATGGCTACACCTTC
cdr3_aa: CASSVSDREKSNYGYTF

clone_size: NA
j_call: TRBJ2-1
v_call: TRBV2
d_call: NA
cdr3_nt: TGTGCCAGCAGTGGCACTAGAGGCCTCAATGAGCAGTTCTTC
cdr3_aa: CASSGTRGLNEQFF

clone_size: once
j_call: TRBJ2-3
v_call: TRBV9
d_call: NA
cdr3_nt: TGTGCCAGCAGCCCACGATTCGAGGAGTCAGATACGCAGTATTTT
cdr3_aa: CASSPRFEESDTQYF

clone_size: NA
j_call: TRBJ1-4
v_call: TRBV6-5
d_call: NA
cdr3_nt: TGTGCCAGCAGTTACGACGGGGGTGAAAAACTGTTTTTT
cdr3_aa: CASSYDGGEKLFF

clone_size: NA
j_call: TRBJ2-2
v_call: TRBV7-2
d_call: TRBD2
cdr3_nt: TGTGCCAGCAGTACTAGCGGGAACACCGGGGAGCTGTTTTTT
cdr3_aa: CASSTSGNTGELFF

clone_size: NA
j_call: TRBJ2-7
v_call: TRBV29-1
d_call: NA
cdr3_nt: TGCAGCGTTGGTGTCACAACGGGGGAGCAGTACTTC
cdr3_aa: CSVGVTTGEQYF

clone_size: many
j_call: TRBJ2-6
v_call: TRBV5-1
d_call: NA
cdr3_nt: TGCGCCAGCAGCTTGGAGTCCCAGCGGGCCTTAACCTCTGGGGCCAACGTCCTGACTTTC
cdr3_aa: CASSLESQRALTSGANVLTF

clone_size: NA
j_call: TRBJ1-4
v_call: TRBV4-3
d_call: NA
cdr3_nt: TGCGCCAGCAGCCAAAGGGGGACGGGTCTACTGTTTTTT
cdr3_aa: CASSQRGTGLLFF

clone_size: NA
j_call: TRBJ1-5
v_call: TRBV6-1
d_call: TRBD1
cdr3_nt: TGTGCCAGCAGTGAATTCGGACAGGGGCTTCAGCCCCAGCATTTT
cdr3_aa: CASSEFGQGLQPQHF

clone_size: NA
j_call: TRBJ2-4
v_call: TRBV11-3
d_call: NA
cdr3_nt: TGTGCCAGCAGCTTAGACACAATGAAAAACATTCAGTACTTC
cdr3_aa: CASSLDTMKNIQYF

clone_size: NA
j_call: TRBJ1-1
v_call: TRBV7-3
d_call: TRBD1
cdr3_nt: TGTGCCAGCAGCTTACTGTGGGACAGTGAAGCTTTCTTT
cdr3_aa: CASSLLWDSEAFF

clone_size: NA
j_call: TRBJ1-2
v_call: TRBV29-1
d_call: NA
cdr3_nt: TGCAGCGCCCTTTGGGGGGTCTATGGCTACACCTTC
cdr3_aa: CSALWGVYGYTF

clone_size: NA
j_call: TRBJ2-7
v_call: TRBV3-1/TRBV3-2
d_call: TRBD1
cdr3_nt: TGTGCCAGCAGCCAACGACAGGGGGCCTACGAGCAGTACTTC
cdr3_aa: CASSQRQGAYEQYF

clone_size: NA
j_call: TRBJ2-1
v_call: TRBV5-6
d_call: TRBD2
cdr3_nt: TGTGCCAGCAGCTGGGGACTAGCGGGGTACAATGAGCAGTTCTTC
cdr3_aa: CASSWGLAGYNEQFF

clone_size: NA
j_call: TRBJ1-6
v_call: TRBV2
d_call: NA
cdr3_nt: TGTGCCAGCACCTTTTACAGGGACGGGGATTCACCCCTCCACTTT
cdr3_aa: CASTFYRDGDSPLHF

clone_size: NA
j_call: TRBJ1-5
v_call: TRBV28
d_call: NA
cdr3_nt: TGTGCCAGTCAGAATAGCAATCAGCCCCAGCATTTT
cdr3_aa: CASQNSNQPQHF